The 2 T cell receptor beta chains presented below share a single source sample, sequenced in a study of blood T cell repertoires in COVID-19 (dated by TCRdb to 2019 to 2021). The protocol used for the library was the immunoSEQ multiplex PCR assay. The clones in this table, taken by TCRdb from immuneACCESS, are in-frame only. Not every clone is retained; where verified, under half of the shortfall comes from an unresolved V gene, and the cause of the rest is unknown. The sample includes some 150,000 clones, with roughly four fifths observed a single time. The top ten hold approximately 9.1% of the sample. Sequences were obtained from PBMCs or T cells enriched from blood (not recorded which). These receptor sequences come from a man aged 50 or older who had recovered from COVID-19.

The J gene is TRBJ1-5, the V gene TRBV7-8; 10 bases match TRBD1. CDR1 and CDR2 from the germline V gene are SGHVS and FQNEAQ. CDR3 length equals 19 residues. J lost 4 bases, V lost 5 bases, and 17 bases had no gene match. CDR3 amino acids: CASSLQTGGVDKKNQPQHF. In DNA, the CDR3 is TGTGCCAGCAGCCTTCAGACAGGGGGCGTGGATAAAAAAAATCAGCCCCAGCATTTT.

CDR3: CASSLLRPRDTEAFF. For the CDR3, the DNA is TGTGCCAGCAGCCTCCTCCGCCCGAGGGACACTGAAGCTTTCTTT. V usage is TRBV7-9 and J usage is TRBJ1-1; D unclear. The germline V gene encodes CDR1 SEHNR and CDR2 FQNEAQ (reference sequence). The V end was cut by 5 bases, the J end by 3 bases, with 16 bases between. The CDR3 runs to 15 residues.